Listed below are T cell receptor beta chains from one sample, sequenced in a study of long-term antiretroviral therapy in people with HIV. Sequencing was performed with immunoSEQ multiplex PCR; in TCRdb, only in-frame clones are kept and a portion is missing. The table records about 25,000 clones, about 86% of them present only once. The specimen was unsorted PBMCs, collected 1.2 years after starting antiretroviral therapy. The origin of the receptors is a man aged 50 to 59 with HIV. The CDR3 runs from the conserved cysteine through the conserved F or W. D genes are given only for firm matches. Only part of the rows carry a size: once, few, many, or a class if the clone is expanded.

j_call: TRBJ2-2; d_call: -; v_call: TRBV30; clone_size: -; cdr3_nt: TGTGCCTGGAGTAAGGAGATCACCGGGGAGCTGTTTTTT; cdr3_aa: CAWSKEITGELFF
j_call: TRBJ2-2; d_call: TRBD1; v_call: TRBV18; clone_size: -; cdr3_nt: TGTGCCAGCTCACCGCGCTCTTCGGGACAGGGGGCCGGGGAGCTGTTTTTT; cdr3_aa: CASSPRSSGQGAGELFF
j_call: TRBJ1-6; d_call: -; v_call: TRBV7-2; clone_size: -; cdr3_nt: TGTGCCAGCAGCTTAGTGGGGCGGGACCGGGTGATGACTTCACCCCTCCACTTT; cdr3_aa: CASSLVGRDRVMTSPLHF
j_call: TRBJ1-6; d_call: TRBD1; v_call: TRBV2; clone_size: -; cdr3_nt: TGTGCCAGCAGACTGGGGACAGGTGGCTCCTATAATTCACCCCTCCACTTT; cdr3_aa: CASRLGTGGSYNSPLHF
j_call: TRBJ1-3; d_call: -; v_call: TRBV19; clone_size: -; cdr3_nt: TGTGCCAGTAAACTCGGCAGGCTCGGACAGCCTTCTTCCTCTGGAAACACCATATATTTT; cdr3_aa: CASKLGRLGQPSSSGNTIYF
j_call: TRBJ1-6; d_call: TRBD1; v_call: TRBV27; clone_size: -; cdr3_nt: TGTGCCAGCGCTTGGGACAGGGCTAATTCACCCCTCCACTTT; cdr3_aa: CASAWDRANSPLHF
j_call: TRBJ1-2; d_call: TRBD1; v_call: TRBV28; clone_size: -; cdr3_nt: TGTGCCAGCAGTTCCCCCGGGACAGGTCGAAACTATGGCTACACCTTC; cdr3_aa: CASSSPGTGRNYGYTF
j_call: TRBJ1-2; d_call: -; v_call: TRBV6-5; clone_size: -; cdr3_nt: TGTGCCAGCAGACTAAAGTCGGATGGCTACACCTTC; cdr3_aa: CASRLKSDGYTF
j_call: TRBJ1-2; d_call: TRBD1; v_call: TRBV5-1; clone_size: -; cdr3_nt: TGCGCCAGCAGCTTGGATATGGGACAGGTCTATCGCACCTTC; cdr3_aa: CASSLDMGQVYRTF
j_call: TRBJ1-6; d_call: TRBD1; v_call: TRBV9; clone_size: -; cdr3_nt: TGTGCCAGCAGCGTAGAGGGGACAGGGAATTCACCCCTCCACTTT; cdr3_aa: CASSVEGTGNSPLHF
j_call: TRBJ1-5; d_call: -; v_call: TRBV7-9; clone_size: -; cdr3_nt: TGTGCCAGCAGCTCCTCTGAGAGCAATCAGCCCCAGCATTTT; cdr3_aa: CASSSSESNQPQHF
j_call: TRBJ1-4; d_call: TRBD1; v_call: TRBV13; clone_size: -; cdr3_nt: TGTGCCAGCAGCCCCTCAAGACAGGGTGCAACTAATGAAAAACTGTTTTTT; cdr3_aa: CASSPSRQGATNEKLFF
j_call: TRBJ2-1; d_call: -; v_call: TRBV2; clone_size: -; cdr3_nt: TGTGCCAGCACGGGACAACACTACAATGAGCAGTTCTTC; cdr3_aa: CASTGQHYNEQFF
j_call: TRBJ1-6; d_call: -; v_call: TRBV21-1; clone_size: few; cdr3_nt: TGTGCCAGCCCCAGGGACGTGGGAAATTCACCCCTCCACTTT; cdr3_aa: CASPRDVGNSPLHF
j_call: TRBJ2-3; d_call: -; v_call: TRBV5-1; clone_size: -; cdr3_nt: TGCGCCAGCAGTCCAACTGGAACTAACACAGATACGCAGTATTTT; cdr3_aa: CASSPTGTNTDTQYF
j_call: TRBJ1-5; d_call: -; v_call: TRBV7-2; clone_size: -; cdr3_nt: TGTGCCAGCAGCATATCTGTAGGGGGGGATCGGGATTTT; cdr3_aa: CASSISVGGDRDF
j_call: TRBJ1-1; d_call: -; v_call: TRBV5-1; clone_size: -; cdr3_nt: TGCGCCAGCAGAGGCCAGCGATATGAAGCTTTCTTT; cdr3_aa: CASRGQRYEAFF
j_call: TRBJ1-1; d_call: -; v_call: TRBV6-5; clone_size: -; cdr3_nt: TGTGCCAGCAGTTGGTCCCATTACAGGAACACTGAAGCTTTCTTT; cdr3_aa: CASSWSHYRNTEAFF
j_call: TRBJ2-7; d_call: TRBD2; v_call: TRBV27; clone_size: -; cdr3_nt: TGTGCCAGCAGTTTAAAGGGGACTAGGAGCCATCGATCCTACGAGCAGTACTTC; cdr3_aa: CASSLKGTRSHRSYEQYF
j_call: TRBJ2-1; d_call: TRBD2; v_call: TRBV11-3; clone_size: -; cdr3_nt: TGTGCCAGCAGCGCGACTAGCGGGGCCCTGTACAATGAGCAGTTCTTC; cdr3_aa: CASSATSGALYNEQFF
j_call: TRBJ2-1; d_call: -; v_call: TRBV19; clone_size: -; cdr3_nt: TGTGCCAGTAGGTTAGACGATAGCTCCTACAATGAGCAGTTCTTC; cdr3_aa: CASRLDDSSYNEQFF
j_call: TRBJ1-1; d_call: -; v_call: TRBV7-9; clone_size: -; cdr3_nt: TGTGCCAGCAGCTTAGCTAGGGTAATGAACACTGAAGCTTTCTTT; cdr3_aa: CASSLARVMNTEAFF
j_call: TRBJ2-7; d_call: TRBD1; v_call: TRBV6-5; clone_size: -; cdr3_nt: TGTGCCAGCAAGGGACAGGGGCACGAGCAGTACTTC; cdr3_aa: CASKGQGHEQYF
j_call: TRBJ2-7; d_call: -; v_call: TRBV25-1; clone_size: -; cdr3_nt: TGTGCCAGCAGTGAAGGGGGGGCCAGGGGATACGAGCAGTACTTC; cdr3_aa: CASSEGGARGYEQYF
j_call: TRBJ2-1; d_call: -; v_call: TRBV7-3; clone_size: -; cdr3_nt: TGTGCCAGCAGCTTAACCACCACCGGGGCAGCGAGAGACAATGAGCAGTTCTTC; cdr3_aa: CASSLTTTGAARDNEQFF
j_call: TRBJ1-1; d_call: -; v_call: TRBV18; clone_size: -; cdr3_nt: TGTGCCAGCTCCTCCGGGTCGAGGGGTGGTACGAACACTGAAGCTTTCTTT; cdr3_aa: CASSSGSRGGTNTEAFF
j_call: TRBJ2-2; d_call: TRBD2; v_call: TRBV14; clone_size: few; cdr3_nt: TGTGCCAGCAGCCAAGAACCCTGGGGGGGATTCGAGCTGTTTTTT; cdr3_aa: CASSQEPWGGFELFF
j_call: TRBJ2-2; d_call: -; v_call: TRBV7-8; clone_size: -; cdr3_nt: TGTGCCAGCAGCTTAGCTCAAGGGAGCACCGGGGAGCTGTTTTTT; cdr3_aa: CASSLAQGSTGELFF
j_call: TRBJ2-1; d_call: -; v_call: TRBV28; clone_size: -; cdr3_nt: TGTGCCAGCTGCAGGTTATCCGCCTCCTACAATGAGCAGTTCTTC; cdr3_aa: CASCRLSASYNEQFF
j_call: TRBJ2-6; d_call: -; v_call: TRBV9; clone_size: -; cdr3_nt: TGTGCCAGCAGCGTGGGCAGCCTCTCTGGGGCCAACGTCCTGACTTTC; cdr3_aa: CASSVGSLSGANVLTF
j_call: TRBJ1-5; d_call: -; v_call: TRBV30; clone_size: -; cdr3_nt: TGTGCCTGGAGTCCCGGGGATCAGCCCCAGCATTTT; cdr3_aa: CAWSPGDQPQHF
j_call: TRBJ1-2; d_call: TRBD1; v_call: TRBV15; clone_size: -; cdr3_nt: TGTGCCACCAGCAGGGGGGACAGCTTCTATGGCTACACCTTC; cdr3_aa: CATSRGDSFYGYTF
j_call: TRBJ2-7; d_call: -; v_call: TRBV30; clone_size: -; cdr3_nt: TGTGCCTGGAGTGTAACTAGCTACGAGCAGTACTTC; cdr3_aa: CAWSVTSYEQYF
j_call: TRBJ1-2; d_call: -; v_call: TRBV5-1; clone_size: -; cdr3_nt: TGCGCCAGCAGCTCTTCAGGGGACTATGGCTACACCTTC; cdr3_aa: CASSSSGDYGYTF
j_call: TRBJ1-1; d_call: -; v_call: TRBV5-6; clone_size: -; cdr3_nt: TGTGCCAGCAGCTCTGATATGAACACTGAAGCTTTCTTT; cdr3_aa: CASSSDMNTEAFF
j_call: TRBJ1-2; d_call: -; v_call: TRBV13; clone_size: -; cdr3_nt: TGTGCCAGCAGCTCCTCGGGAGTTTTCTATGGCTACACCTTC; cdr3_aa: CASSSSGVFYGYTF
j_call: TRBJ1-2; d_call: -; v_call: TRBV27; clone_size: few; cdr3_nt: TGTGCCAGCAGTTTAAAAGGGCATGGCTACACCTTC; cdr3_aa: CASSLKGHGYTF
j_call: TRBJ2-7; d_call: TRBD1; v_call: TRBV7-8; clone_size: -; cdr3_nt: TGTGCCAGCAGCAGGACAGGGATGCCCTACGAGCAGTACTTC; cdr3_aa: CASSRTGMPYEQYF
j_call: TRBJ1-5; d_call: TRBD1; v_call: TRBV7-2; clone_size: -; cdr3_nt: TGTGCCAGCAGCCCCGGGACAGGGGGCAATCAGCCCCAGCATTTT; cdr3_aa: CASSPGTGGNQPQHF
j_call: TRBJ1-1; d_call: TRBD1; v_call: TRBV5-4; clone_size: -; cdr3_nt: TGTGCCAGCTCAGGACAGGGGAACACTGAAGCTTTCTTT; cdr3_aa: CASSGQGNTEAFF
j_call: TRBJ2-1; d_call: -; v_call: TRBV19; clone_size: -; cdr3_nt: TGTGCCAGTGCGATCGCGGGGCAGCAGTTCTTC; cdr3_aa: CASAIAGQQFF
j_call: TRBJ2-7; d_call: TRBD1; v_call: TRBV5-1; clone_size: -; cdr3_nt: TGCGCCAGCAGCTCGACAGGGGACTCCTACGAGCAGTACTTC; cdr3_aa: CASSSTGDSYEQYF
j_call: TRBJ2-7; d_call: -; v_call: TRBV30; clone_size: -; cdr3_nt: TGTGCCTGGAAAAAGTTTGCCAGGGCCTACGAGCAGTACTTC; cdr3_aa: CAWKKFARAYEQYF
j_call: TRBJ2-2; d_call: -; v_call: TRBV4-2; clone_size: -; cdr3_nt: TGTGCCAGCAGCCAAGAACCGAACACCGGGGAGCTGTTTTTT; cdr3_aa: CASSQEPNTGELFF
j_call: TRBJ1-2; d_call: -; v_call: TRBV4-1; clone_size: -; cdr3_nt: TGCGCCAGCAGCCAAGGGCCCCGCAGGGATGGGGGCTACACCTTC; cdr3_aa: CASSQGPRRDGGYTF
j_call: TRBJ2-3; d_call: -; v_call: TRBV7-3; clone_size: -; cdr3_nt: TGTGCCAGCAGCCTAGGGACTTCGAATACGCAGTATTTT; cdr3_aa: CASSLGTSNTQYF
j_call: TRBJ2-3; d_call: TRBD2; v_call: TRBV18; clone_size: -; cdr3_nt: TGTGCCAGCTCACCACTCCTGACTAGCGGGGCCTCCACAGATACGCAGTATTTT; cdr3_aa: CASSPLLTSGASTDTQYF
j_call: TRBJ1-2; d_call: -; v_call: TRBV2; clone_size: few; cdr3_nt: TGTGCCAGCAGTGAAATGAATTACGGTGGCTACACCTTC; cdr3_aa: CASSEMNYGGYTF
j_call: TRBJ2-2; d_call: -; v_call: TRBV6-6; clone_size: few; cdr3_nt: TGTGCCAGCAAGTCCCAGGGGTACACCGGGGAGCTGTTTTTT; cdr3_aa: CASKSQGYTGELFF
j_call: TRBJ2-7; d_call: TRBD1; v_call: TRBV11-3; clone_size: -; cdr3_nt: TGTGCCAGCAGCTTAGAAAAAGGGGGCGGCTCCTACGAGCAGTACTTC; cdr3_aa: CASSLEKGGGSYEQYF
j_call: TRBJ1-2; d_call: TRBD1; v_call: TRBV28; clone_size: few; cdr3_nt: TGTGCCAGCAGTTATCCGGGACAGGGGTATGGCTACACCTTC; cdr3_aa: CASSYPGQGYGYTF
j_call: TRBJ2-2; d_call: TRBD2; v_call: TRBV28; clone_size: -; cdr3_nt: TGTGCCAGCAGTTACGCGGGGGCGAACACCGGGGAGCTGTTTTTT; cdr3_aa: CASSYAGANTGELFF
j_call: TRBJ2-7; d_call: TRBD1; v_call: TRBV6-5; clone_size: -; cdr3_nt: TGTGCCAGCAAACATAGCCGGGACAGGGTCTACGAGCAGTACTTC; cdr3_aa: CASKHSRDRVYEQYF
j_call: TRBJ2-2; d_call: -; v_call: TRBV28; clone_size: once; cdr3_nt: TGTGCCAGCAGCCTCAAGGTTTACGGCGGGGAGCTGTTTTTT; cdr3_aa: CASSLKVYGGELFF
j_call: TRBJ1-2; d_call: -; v_call: TRBV6-5; clone_size: -; cdr3_nt: TGTGCCAGCAGTAGGGGAGAGTATGGCTACACCTTC; cdr3_aa: CASSRGEYGYTF
j_call: TRBJ2-7; d_call: -; v_call: TRBV6-5; clone_size: -; cdr3_nt: TGTGCCAGCAGCCCGACAGAAGGGAAACTATACGAGCAGTACTTC; cdr3_aa: CASSPTEGKLYEQYF
j_call: TRBJ2-7; d_call: TRBD1; v_call: TRBV9; clone_size: -; cdr3_nt: TGTGCCAGCAGCGTTTCGGGACAGGGGGCTTACGAGCAGTACTTC; cdr3_aa: CASSVSGQGAYEQYF
j_call: TRBJ2-1; d_call: -; v_call: TRBV19; clone_size: -; cdr3_nt: TGTGCCAGTAGTATATACGGGAATGAGCAGTTCTTC; cdr3_aa: CASSIYGNEQFF
j_call: TRBJ2-3; d_call: -; v_call: TRBV28; clone_size: -; cdr3_nt: TGTGCCAGCAGACGAGCAGGGGCAGATACGCAGTATTTT; cdr3_aa: CASRRAGADTQYF